These 3 T cell receptor beta chains share one sample of origin, sequenced in a study of early T cells in non-severe SARS-CoV-2 infection listed by TCRdb under 2021. The method was 5' RACE. The listed sequencing device is NextSeq 500. Starting from the raw public reads, TCRdb applied fastp trimming at Q25, assembled clones with MiXCR and retained in-frame beta chains. Identical CDR3 proteins give one entry, which carries the most common genes and DNA. The sample yields 75,000 or so distinct CDR3 sequences; 13% to 15% were counted once. Together, the top ten hold approximately 11% of the sample. Sequenced sample: whole blood. The receptors come from an adult who was a healthcare worker with PCR-confirmed SARS-CoV-2 infection or an uninfected control (not recorded which).

This clonotype has only a few counts. The chain has TRBV6-5 and TRBJ2-7; a weak D match, TRBD1 (6 bases). Per the germline V gene, CDR1 is MNHEY and CDR2 is SVGAGI. V was cut by 5 bases and J by 3 bases, with 11 bases left in between. The CDR3 sequence is 13 residues long. The CDR3 is CASSPGQIYEQYF. In nucleotides, the CDR3 is TGTGCCAGCAGTCCCGGACAGATCTACGAGCAGTACTTC.

This clonotype has just a few counts. V usage is TRBV12-3 or TRBV12-4 and J usage is TRBJ1-5; a weak D match, TRBD1 (5 bases). The CDR3 covers 17 residues. V lost 2 bases and J lost 4, with 18 bases in between. This chain's CDR3 is CASSLRGWGRRNQPQHF. CDR3 in DNA: TGTGCCAGCAGTTTACGGGGCTGGGGGAGGAGGAATCAGCCCCAGCATTTT.

This clonotype turned up a few times. This rearrangement joins TRBV5-1 to TRBJ2-7, with D unclear. The germline V and J ends were trimmed by 0 bases and 2 bases, with 12 bases remaining between them. From germline, CDR1 is SGHRS and CDR2 YFSETQ. The CDR3 loop spans 15 amino acids. The CDR3 nucleotides are TGCGCCAGCAGCTTGGGTCCAGTGCAAGCCTACGAGCAGTACTTC. Translating it yields CASSLGPVQAYEQYF.